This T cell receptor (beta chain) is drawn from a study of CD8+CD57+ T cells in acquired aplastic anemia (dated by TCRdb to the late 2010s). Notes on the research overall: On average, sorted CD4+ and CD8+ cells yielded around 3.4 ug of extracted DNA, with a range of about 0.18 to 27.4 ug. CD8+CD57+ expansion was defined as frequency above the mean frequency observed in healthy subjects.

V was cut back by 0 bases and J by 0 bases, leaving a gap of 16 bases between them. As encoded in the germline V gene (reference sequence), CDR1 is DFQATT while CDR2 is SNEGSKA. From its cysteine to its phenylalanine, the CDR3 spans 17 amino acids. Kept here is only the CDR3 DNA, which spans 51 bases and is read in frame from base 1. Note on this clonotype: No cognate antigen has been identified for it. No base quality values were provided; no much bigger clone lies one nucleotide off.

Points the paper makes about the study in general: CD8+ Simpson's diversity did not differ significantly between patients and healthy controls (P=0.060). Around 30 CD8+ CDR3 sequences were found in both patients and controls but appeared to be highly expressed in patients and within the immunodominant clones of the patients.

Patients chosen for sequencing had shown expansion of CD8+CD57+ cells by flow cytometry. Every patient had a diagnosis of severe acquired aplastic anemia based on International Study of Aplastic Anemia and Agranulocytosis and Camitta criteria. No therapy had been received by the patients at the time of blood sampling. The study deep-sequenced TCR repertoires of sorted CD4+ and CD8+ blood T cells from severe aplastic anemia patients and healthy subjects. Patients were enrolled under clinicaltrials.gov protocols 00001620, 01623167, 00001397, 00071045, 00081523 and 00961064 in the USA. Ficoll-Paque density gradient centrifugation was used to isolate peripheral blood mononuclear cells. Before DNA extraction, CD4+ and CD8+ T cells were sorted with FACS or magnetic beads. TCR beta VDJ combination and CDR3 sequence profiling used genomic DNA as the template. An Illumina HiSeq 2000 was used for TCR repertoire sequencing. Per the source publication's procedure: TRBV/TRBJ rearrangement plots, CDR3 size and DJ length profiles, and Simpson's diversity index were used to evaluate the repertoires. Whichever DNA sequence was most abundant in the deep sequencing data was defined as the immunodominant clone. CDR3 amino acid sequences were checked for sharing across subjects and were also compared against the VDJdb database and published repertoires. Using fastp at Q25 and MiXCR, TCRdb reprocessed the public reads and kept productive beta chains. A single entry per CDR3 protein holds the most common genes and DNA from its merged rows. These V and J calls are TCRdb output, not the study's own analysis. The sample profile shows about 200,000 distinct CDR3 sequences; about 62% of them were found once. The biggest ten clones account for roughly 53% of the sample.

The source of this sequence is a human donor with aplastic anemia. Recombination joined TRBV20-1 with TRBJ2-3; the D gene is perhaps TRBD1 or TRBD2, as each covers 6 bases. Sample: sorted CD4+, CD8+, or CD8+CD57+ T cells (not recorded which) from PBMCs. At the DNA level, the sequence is TGCAGTGCTAGAGATCGGCCGGGGGCCTCTAGCACAGATACGCAGTATTTT. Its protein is CSARDRPGASSTDTQYF.